The source of this T cell receptor (beta chain) is a study of regulatory T cells in long-lasting Graves disease. The time point here: persistent/refractory GD, antithyroid drugs over 5 years with positive TRAb. Isolated PBMC RNA provided the starting material for the TCR library. Through Arm-PCR of CDR3 regions and iRepertoire HTBI primers, TCR beta libraries were built. TCRdb reprocessed the multiplex PCR reads via MiXCR and lists one record per CDR3 protein. The sample has hundreds of thousands of distinct CDR3 sequences, less than 25% seen once. The source material was peripheral blood mononuclear cells (PBMCs), sampled when the disease was refractory, from a patient treated with antithyroid drugs. This TCR derives from a female donor with Graves disease.

The chain's CDR3 is CSVEGPQGTQYF. As DNA, the CDR3 is TGCAGCGTTGAAGGACCACAGGGGACCCAGTACTTC. J is TRBJ2-5 and V is TRBV29-1; a weak D match, TRBD1 (6 bases). Germline V gene data show CDR1 as SQVTM and CDR2 as ANQGSEA. CDR3 length: 12 residues. Trimming took off 1 base at V and 7 bases at J, with 10 bases between the two ends.